This T cell receptor beta chain was documented in a study of vaccination effects on CD4 cells after COVID-19. This clone was detected only a few times. Its antigen is not known. At the end of nine to ten days of culture, CD4+ T cells were isolated. Cultures had half their medium replaced with IL-2 medium on days 3 and 7. Overall study findings and caveats: Convalescent patients were scarce, and early post-infection timepoints were absent.

Assay used: immunoSEQ multiplex PCR; TCRdb lists only in-frame clones, some missing. Of 35,000 to 40,000 clones listed, roughly 80% were seen once; the top ten hold nearly 3%. This CDR3 spans 14 amino acids. Looked up from germline, CDR1 is SEHNR and CDR2 is FQNEAQ (reference sequence). V dropped 2 bases and J dropped 3 bases, with 10 bases sitting between them. The clonotype originates from a human donor who received a COVID-19 vaccine. The rearrangement joins TRBV7-9 to TRBJ1-1, with D unresolved. Sample: CD4+ T cells from PBMCs cultured without peptide, taken before COVID-19 vaccination. This chain's CDR3 is CASSLYFDDTEAFF. CDR3 DNA: TGTGCCAGCAGCTTATATTTTGACGACACTGAAGCTTTCTTT.